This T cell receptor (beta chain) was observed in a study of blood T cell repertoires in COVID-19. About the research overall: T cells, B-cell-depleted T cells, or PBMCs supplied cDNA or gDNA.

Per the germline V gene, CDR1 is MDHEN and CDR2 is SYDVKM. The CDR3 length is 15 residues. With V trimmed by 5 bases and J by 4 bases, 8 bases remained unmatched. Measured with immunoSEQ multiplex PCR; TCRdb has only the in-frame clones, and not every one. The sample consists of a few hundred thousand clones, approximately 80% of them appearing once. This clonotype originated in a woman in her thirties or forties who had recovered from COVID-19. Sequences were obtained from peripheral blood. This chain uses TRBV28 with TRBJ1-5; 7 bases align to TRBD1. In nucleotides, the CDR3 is TGTGCCAGCAGTGCGTCCGGGACAGTTAATCAGCCCCAGCATTTT. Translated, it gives CASSASGTVNQPQHF.